The text below deals with one T cell receptor beta chain. It lacks a known antigen. No base quality information exists; no much larger clone differs at one position. TCRdb records Illumina HiSeq 2500 as the sequencer. Quantitative 5'-RACE with molecular barcodes was used to prepare TCR beta libraries. In the original analysis: Disease-linked TCR variants were identified with a new computational method built on a probabilistic model of VDJ rearrangement. Using fastp trimming at Q25 and MiXCR clonotype assembly, TCRdb reanalyzed the public sequencing data and kept in-frame beta chains. Here each entry gathers all rows of one CDR3 protein and keeps the most common genes and DNA. The V and J calls follow TCRdb's processing rather than the paper's. The sample contains 200,000 to 250,000 distinct CDR3 sequences, around 18% of them found a single time. Roughly 43% of the sample is taken by the ten largest.

The data were taken from a study of CD8 T cells in ankylosing spondylitis (dated by TCRdb to about 2017). A note on the overall study: The study set out to find disease-linked TCR variants by profiling T cell receptor beta repertoires in ankylosing spondylitis patients and healthy donors. The whole study cohort included 85 to 120 healthy donors and 25 ankylosing spondylitis patients. Peripheral blood was sampled, and synovial fluid was also collected from ankylosing spondylitis patients. What the research found in general, with its limitations: The disease-linked clones had a CD8+ phenotype and were found at relatively low frequencies in peripheral blood. Some TCR beta motif variants had previously been reported in synovial fluid and blood of reactive arthritis patients, which suggested common disease-initiation mechanisms. Significant enrichment of the disease-linked clones was reported in matched synovial fluid samples from ankylosing spondylitis patients. A TCR beta motif of eight highly homologous amino acid variants appeared characteristic of blood from ankylosing spondylitis patients.

The CDR3 measures 14 amino acids from cysteine to phenylalanine. CDR3 DNA only is kept here, 42 bases in frame from base 1. Deletion took 1 base off V and 6 bases off J, with a span of 13 bases between the germline ends. This TCR was sampled from a male donor with ankylosing spondylitis. Sequenced: blood, either unsorted or a sorted T cell fraction (not recorded which). The rearrangement joined TRBV12-3 or TRBV12-4 to TRBJ2-7; TRBD2 might be the D gene, on 6 matching bases. The sequenced DNA is TGTGCCAGCAGTTTAGTTGCAGGAGGGGCCGAGCAGTACTTC. Translated, it gives CASSLVAGGAEQYF.